The 21 T cell receptor beta chains below come from one sample, sequenced in a study of blood T cell repertoires in COVID-19. The method was immunoSEQ multiplex PCR; TCRdb's version includes in-frame clones alone and lacks a portion of them. Of 110,000 or so clones listed, about 88% are singletons. The material sequenced was peripheral blood. The receptors stem from a woman in her 70s who had recovered from COVID-19.

This chain connects TRBV28 to TRBJ2-1; a weak D match, TRBD2 (5 bases). Per germline, CDR1 MDHEN and CDR2 SYDVKM. This CDR3 has 16 residues. V gave up 4 bases and J gave up 3 bases, with 16 bases separating them. CDR3 sequence reads: CASSSPGRVLYNEQFF. CDR3 bases: TGTGCCAGCAGTTCCCCTGGGCGGGTTCTCTACAATGAGCAGTTCTTC.

V gene TRBV5-1 combines with J gene TRBJ2-3, with TRBD2 identical over 7 bases. With 1 base clipped from V and 2 bases from J, the junction kept 7 bases outside the gene matches. The germline gives CDR1 SGHRS, CDR2 YFSETQ. The CDR3 is made up of 16 amino acids. The CDR3, as DNA: TGCGCCAGCAGCTTGTCTCCTAGCGGATACACAGATACGCAGTATTTT. Encoded protein: CASSLSPSGYTDTQYF.

The chain joins TRBV19 to TRBJ1-1; 10 bases are a match to TRBD1. CDR3 length: 14 amino acids. With 6 bases clipped from V and 0 bases from J, the junction kept 1 base outside the gene matches. Germline V gives CDR1 LNHDA, CDR2 SQIVND (reference sequence). DNA of the CDR3: TGTGCCAGTAGGGACAGGGGGTTGAACACTGAAGCTTTCTTT. It yields the protein CASRDRGLNTEAFF.

The chain has TRBV27 and TRBJ1-2; 7 bases are a match to TRBD1. V shed 5 bases and J 6 bases; nucleotides not matched to a gene: 3. The germline CDR1 and CDR2 sequences are MNHEY and SMNVEV (reference sequence). The CDR3 is made up of 12 amino acids. The DNA for the CDR3 is TGTGCCAGCAGTCCACAGGGGAATGGCTACACCTTC. Its translation: CASSPQGNGYTF.

This chain joins TRBV7-9 and TRBJ1-3; possible D gene TRBD1, 6 bases. The CDR3 has 17 amino acids. Germline V gene data show CDR1 as SEHNR and CDR2 as FQNEAQ (reference sequence). Trimming left V 4 bases short and J 0 bases short, with 16 bases between. As DNA, the CDR3 is TGTGCCAGCAGCTCACTTCTTGGACAGTTCTCTGGAAACACCATATATTTT. This encodes CASSSLLGQFSGNTIYF.

The chain combines TRBV7-3 with TRBJ2-7, with 8 positions matching TRBD1. The V and J ends lost 5 bases and 6 bases, in that order; junction bases with no gene match: 9. Germline assignment: CDR1 SGHTA and CDR2 FQGTGA. The CDR3 is 14 amino acids. The CDR3 here is CASSRDRGFGEQYF. The CDR3 nucleotides read TGTGCCAGCAGCCGCGACAGGGGATTCGGCGAGCAGTACTTC.

This chain uses TRBV28 with TRBJ1-2, with a weak D call TRBD1 (5 bases). Germline assignment: CDR1 MDHEN and CDR2 SYDVKM. The CDR3 loop spans 15 amino acids. Trimming shortened V by 5 bases and J by 2 bases, and 15 bases separated the two germline ends. The CDR3 is CASSPPTVRNYGYTF. The DNA for the CDR3 is TGTGCCAGCAGTCCCCCGACAGTTCGAAACTATGGCTACACCTTC.

This clone was picked up a small number of times. The rearrangement joins TRBV5-1 to TRBJ1-2; the match to TRBD1 covers 10 bases. The V segment lost 2 bases and the J segment 4 bases; nucleotides outside the gene matches: 8. This CDR3 contains 16 residues. In germline, CDR1 is SGHRS, CDR2 YFSETQ. CDR3 in amino acids: CASSLFGQGGFYGYTF. The CDR3 DNA is TGCGCCAGCAGCTTATTCGGACAGGGGGGGTTCTATGGCTACACCTTC.

The chain employs TRBV5-5 and TRBJ1-1; TRBD1 matches at 7 bases. The junction had 6 bases not matched to a gene; V was cut back by 4 bases and J by 6 bases. The CDR3 sequence is 13 residues long. Germline CDR1 is SGHKS and CDR2 is YYEKEE (reference sequence). The CDR3 region is CASSRTGGPEAFF. In DNA form, the CDR3 reads TGTGCCAGCAGCCGGACAGGCGGCCCTGAAGCTTTCTTT.

V is TRBV18 and J is TRBJ1-1; 11 positions agree with TRBD1. Germline V lookup: CDR1 KGHSH, CDR2 LQKENI. This CDR3 is 16 amino acids long. V shed 3 bases, J shed 9 bases, and the junction held 12 bases outside the gene matches. CDR3 nucleotides: TGTGCCAGCTCACCGGACCTTTTAGGACAGGGGGCTAAAGCTTTCTTT. Its protein product is CASSPDLLGQGAKAFF.

The rearrangement joins TRBV6-2 or TRBV6-3 to TRBJ2-7, with D perhaps matching TRBD1 (5 bases). CDR3 length: 14 residues. Germline V gene sequence: CDR1 MNHEY, CDR2 SVGEGT. V was pared by 6 bases and J by 4 bases, with 16 bases between. The CDR3 here is CASSSGQGWYEQYF. CDR3 nucleotides: TGTGCCAGCAGCTCCGGACAAGGGTGGTACGAGCAGTACTTC.

This chain joins TRBV21-1 and TRBJ1-6; the table's D call TRBD1 went unverified against the DNA. TRBV21-1 is deemed a pseudogene. This CDR3 spans 20 amino acids. DNA for the CDR3: TGTGCCAGCAGCAAAGAAGATCCCCCGGGCCCCGGGACAGATAATTCACCCCTCCACTTT. As protein: CASSKEDPPGPGTDNSPLHF.

The CDR3 sequence: CASSWGQGASYEQYF. The CDR3 DNA sequence: TGTGCCAGCAGCTGGGGTCAGGGGGCATCCTACGAGCAGTACTTC. The chain employs TRBV7-9 and TRBJ2-7; 8 bases map to TRBD1. CDR1 and CDR2 from the germline V gene are SEHNR and FQNEAQ (reference sequence). The CDR3 runs to 15 residues. After removal of 4 bases from V and 1 base from J, the junction contained 6 bases not matched to a gene.

The V call is TRBV5-1, the J call TRBJ1-1; 7 nucleotides agree with TRBD1. In germline, CDR1 is SGHRS, CDR2 YFSETQ. J lost 4 bases, V lost 4 bases, and 4 bases had no gene match. The CDR3 totals 13 residues. CDR3 sequence (DNA): TGCGCCAGCAGCCGACAGGGAGGCACTGAAGCTTTCTTT. It codes for CASSRQGGTEAFF.

J is TRBJ1-2 and V is TRBV6-2 or TRBV6-3, with 8 bases fitting TRBD1. Germline CDR1 and CDR2: MNHEY and SVGEGT. This CDR3 contains 14 residues. Trimming cost V 5 bases and J 7 bases; bases outside gene matches: 9. This chain's CDR3 is CASSDWDRLAGYTF. The CDR3 DNA is TGTGCCAGCAGTGACTGGGACAGGCTTGCTGGCTACACCTTC.

This clone was seen once. V gene TRBV18 combines with J gene TRBJ2-3; 7 bases are a match to TRBD2. Germline CDR1 KGHSH, CDR2 LQKENI. This CDR3 is built from 18 residues. The trim removed 3 bases at V and 0 bases at J, leaving 12 bases unmatched. CDR3 in DNA: TGTGCCAGCTCACCGAACCCCTTGGCTAGCGGCAGCACAGATACGCAGTATTTT. Its protein is CASSPNPLASGSTDTQYF.

CDR3 in DNA: TGTGCCAGCAGTTCCCGCAATGAGCAGTTCTTC. It translates to CASSSRNEQFF. The rearrangement links TRBV6-6 to TRBJ2-1, with D unresolved. The CDR3 has 11 residues. Trimming shortened V by 4 bases and J by 6 bases, and 4 bases separated the two germline ends. CDR1 and CDR2 from the germline V gene are MNHNY and SVGAGI (reference sequence).

This clone appeared once. The genes are TRBV9 and TRBJ2-3; 7 bases match TRBD1. In germline, CDR1 is SGDLS, CDR2 YYNGEE. V lost 4 bases, J lost 7 bases, and 12 bases stayed unmatched. The CDR3 runs 15 residues. The CDR3 sequence is CASSTTGQTGNTQYF. For the CDR3, the DNA is TGTGCCAGCAGCACTACGGGACAGACAGGGAATACGCAGTATTTT.

This clone was found once. CDR3 sequence (DNA): TGCGCCAGCAGCTCGAGGGGTGGTAGCGGGGCCACAGATACGCAGTATTTT. As protein: CASSSRGGSGATDTQYF. This chain joins TRBV5-1 and TRBJ2-3, with 8 bases aligning to TRBD2. CDR3 length: 17 amino acids. Germline CDR1 reads SGHRS; CDR2 reads YFSETQ. Trimming removed 3 bases from V and 2 bases from J; junction bases left unmatched: 11.

The chain links TRBV4-1 to TRBJ2-7, with D possibly being TRBD2 (5 bases). Germline-derived CDR1 and CDR2 are MGHRA and YSYEKL. V shed 1 base and J shed 2 bases, with 12 bases lying between them. There are 15 residues in the CDR3. The CDR3 nucleotides are TGCGCCAGCAGCCAAGTTCGTGGGAGCCCCTACGAGCAGTACTTC. It encodes CASSQVRGSPYEQYF.

The rearrangement uses TRBV5-1 and TRBJ1-4, with D maybe TRBD1 (5 bases). V was pared by 1 base and J by 8 bases, with 12 bases between. The CDR3 consists of 14 residues. From germline, CDR1 is SGHRS and CDR2 YFSETQ. CDR3 sequence reads: CASSLRGLGEKLFF. In DNA form, the CDR3 reads TGCGCCAGCAGCTTGAGGGGCTTAGGGGAAAAACTGTTTTTT.